This entry lists 28 T cell receptor beta chains sequenced from one sample in a study of blood T cell repertoires in COVID-19. TCRdb's table, derived via immunoSEQ multiplex PCR, lists solely in-frame clones and lacks some. This sample has about 180,000 clones, with roughly 86% found just once. Material for sequencing was peripheral blood. All receptors derive from a middle-aged man with active or convalescent COVID-19.

The CDR3 DNA follows: TGTGCCAGCTCACCAAAACAGGGTACTGAAGCTTTCTTT. It yields the protein CASSPKQGTEAFF. The chain links TRBV18 to TRBJ1-1; the D gene is possibly TRBD1 (6 bases). The CDR3 has 13 residues. Germline CDR1 KGHSH, CDR2 LQKENI. V was cut by 2 bases and J by 5 bases, with 9 bases left in between.

The chain is built from TRBV19 and TRBJ2-2, with 7 positions matching TRBD2. Germline V gives CDR1 LNHDA, CDR2 SQIVND (reference sequence). CDR3 length: 16 amino acids. Trimming took 5 bases from V and 1 from J; bases not matched to a gene: 7. The CDR3 spells CASSSRGVGNTGELFF. The CDR3 bases are TGTGCCAGTAGTTCTCGGGGGGTCGGGAACACCGGGGAGCTGTTTTTT. The variable domain in full, with the rest retrieved from reference TRBV19 and TRBJ2-2, is DGGITQSPKYLFRKEGQNVTLSCEQNLNHDAMYWYRQDPGQGLRLIYYSQIVNDFQKGDIAEGYSVSREKKESFPLTVTSAQKNPTAFYLCASSSRGVGNTGELFFGEGSRLTVL.

V is TRBV3-1 (or the pseudogene TRBV3-2) and J is TRBJ2-3; D gene unclear. The CDR3 runs to 14 residues. V dropped 4 bases and J dropped 2 bases, with 10 bases sitting between them. Germline loops: CDR1 LGHDT, CDR2 YNNKEL (reference sequence). The CDR3 nucleotides read TGTGCCAGCAGCCTCTTATCCGTCACAGATACGCAGTATTTT. Amino acid sequence: CASSLLSVTDTQYF.

This chain uses TRBV28 with TRBJ1-6; D ambiguous. Trimming stripped 4 bases from V and 2 bases from J, with 9 bases between. CDR3 length: 15 residues. Germline V lookup: CDR1 MDHEN, CDR2 SYDVKM. Written as DNA, the CDR3 is TGTGCCAGCAGTTGGCCACATACCTATAATTCACCCCTCCACTTT. The encoded protein is CASSWPHTYNSPLHF.

The J gene is TRBJ1-1, the V gene TRBV7-9, with D possibly matching TRBD1 (6 bases). This CDR3 has 15 amino acids. Germline assignment: CDR1 SEHNR and CDR2 FQNEAQ (reference sequence). V was pared by 3 bases and J by 4 bases, with 15 bases between. The CDR3 is CASSFQGLKTTEAFF. The CDR3 DNA sequence: TGTGCCAGCAGCTTCCAGGGGTTGAAGACCACTGAAGCTTTCTTT.

This clone occurred once. The V call is TRBV7-9, the J call TRBJ2-7; TRBD1 matches at 9 bases. The length of the CDR3 is 14 residues. Losses at the gene ends were 6 bases for V and 6 bases for J; bases not matched to a gene: 9. The germline V gene has CDR1 SEHNR and CDR2 FQNEAQ (reference sequence). The CDR3 DNA follows: TGTGCCAGCAGTAAGACAGGGGGGTCGATCGAGCAGTACTTC. Protein: CASSKTGGSIEQYF.

The genes are TRBV12-3 or TRBV12-4 and TRBJ1-4; D ambiguous. Trimming removed 6 bases at V and 7 bases at J, with 9 bases between. This CDR3 comprises 12 residues. The DNA for the CDR3 is TGTGCCAGCAGATCCCCCGGTGAAAAACTGTTTTTT. Residues: CASRSPGEKLFF.

This clone was detected only once. This CDR3 reads CAWRSYNSPLHF. The CDR3 nucleotides read TGTGCCTGGAGGTCATATAATTCACCCCTCCACTTT. This sequence joins TRBV30 and TRBJ1-6, with D uncertain. Germline V gives CDR1 GTSNPN, CDR2 SVGIG (reference sequence). This CDR3 contains 12 residues. V lost 3 bases and J 4 bases, leaving 4 bases between the germline ends.

The chain combines TRBV5-6 with TRBJ1-6, with D perhaps matching TRBD1 (6 bases). The CDR3 consists of 14 residues. V lost 4 bases and J lost 9, with 14 bases in between. Germline V gives CDR1 SGHDT, CDR2 YYEEEE. The chain's CDR3 is CASSTTAGASPLHF. The CDR3 DNA reads TGTGCCAGCAGCACGACTGCGGGGGCTTCACCCCTCCACTTT.

CDR3 protein: CASTSGVRTLGYTF. The CDR3 DNA sequence: TGTGCCAGCACCTCGGGGGTCAGGACCCTTGGCTACACCTTC. V gene TRBV7-9 combines with J gene TRBJ1-2; D might be TRBD1 (5 bases). CDR1 SEHNR and CDR2 FQNEAQ come from the germline V gene (reference sequence). V lost 7 bases and J 7 bases, leaving 19 bases between the germline ends. CDR3 size: 14 residues.

This chain uses TRBV6-5 with TRBJ1-6; D gene unclear. Trimming took 7 bases from V and 9 from J, leaving 19 bases between them. There are 15 residues in the CDR3. The germline V gene encodes CDR1 MNHEY and CDR2 SVGAGI. The chain's CDR3 is CASTKRQASGSPLHF. CDR3 sequence (DNA): TGTGCCAGCACCAAACGTCAGGCTAGCGGTTCACCCCTCCACTTT.

The genes are TRBV28 and TRBJ2-3, with TRBD2 identical over 16 bases. After removal of 5 bases from V and 5 bases from J, the junction contained 7 bases not matched to a gene. CDR1 is MDHEN and CDR2 is SYDVKM in the germline V gene. The CDR3 extends over 17 amino acids. CDR3 in amino acids: CASSPGLAGGPQDTQYF. In DNA form, the CDR3 reads TGTGCCAGCAGTCCGGGACTAGCGGGAGGGCCGCAAGATACGCAGTATTTT.

The V call is TRBV24-1, the J call TRBJ1-2; D is unresolved. The CDR3 consists of 13 residues. Deletions cut 4 bases from V and 1 base from J, with 6 bases between. Looked up from germline, CDR1 is KGHDR and CDR2 is SFDVKD. The DNA for the CDR3 is TGTGCCACCAGTGAGGCAGATAACTATGGCTACACCTTC. Translation gives CATSEADNYGYTF.

V is TRBV18 and J is TRBJ2-2, with 10 bases lining up with TRBD2. This CDR3 spans 19 amino acids. Germline assignment: CDR1 KGHSH and CDR2 LQKENI. The V segment lost 3 bases and the J segment 5 bases; nucleotides outside the gene matches: 15. The CDR3: CASSPLGLAGVSPTGELFF. In DNA, the CDR3 is TGTGCCAGCTCACCCTTGGGTCTAGCGGGAGTCAGTCCGACCGGGGAGCTGTTTTTT.

This clone showed up just a few times. The rearrangement links TRBV14 to TRBJ2-7, with D maybe TRBD2 (7 bases). This CDR3 has 16 amino acids. Germline V gene sequence: CDR1 SGHDN, CDR2 FVKESK. Trimming took 4 bases from V and 0 from J, leaving 16 bases between them. The CDR3: CASSPWGGASSYEQYF. The CDR3 DNA is TGTGCCAGCAGCCCCTGGGGGGGCGCAAGCTCCTACGAGCAGTACTTC.

The chain combines TRBV20-1 with TRBJ2-3; 7 bases are a match to TRBD2. Trimming took 3 bases from V and 0 from J; bases not matched to a gene: 9. CDR1 is DFQATT, CDR2 SNEGSKA, per germline (reference sequence). This CDR3 comprises 16 residues. CDR3 protein: CSASPSSGPSTDTQYF. The DNA for the CDR3 is TGCAGTGCTAGTCCCTCTAGCGGCCCTAGCACAGATACGCAGTATTTT.

This clone showed up just once. This rearrangement joins TRBV11-1 to TRBJ2-6; no firm D call. Trimming removed 2 bases from V and 0 bases from J, with 8 bases in between. Per the germline V gene, CDR1 is SGHAT and CDR2 is FQDESV (reference sequence). This CDR3 has 16 amino acids. The CDR3 nucleotides are TGTGCCAGCAGCTTATCCGGCGGCTCTGGGGCCAACGTCCTGACTTTC. As protein: CASSLSGGSGANVLTF.

The chain has TRBV28 and TRBJ2-2; 8 bases are a match to TRBD2. The CDR3 is made up of 17 amino acids. V lost 6 bases and J lost 4; bases outside the gene matches: 13. Germline CDR1 is MDHEN and CDR2 is SYDVKM. The CDR3 DNA is TGTGCCAGCAGCCCTCCCTCCGGGAGGGCGGGCACCGGGGAGCTGTTTTTT. This gives the protein CASSPPSGRAGTGELFF.

The CDR3 sequence is CASSATGGSPYNEQFF. The CDR3 coding sequence is TGTGCCAGCAGTGCCACGGGAGGGTCCCCTTACAATGAGCAGTTCTTC. The chain joins TRBV6-1 to TRBJ2-1; 8 bases map to TRBD2. CDR1 is MNHNS, CDR2 SASEGT, per germline. This CDR3 region has 16 residues. Trimming took 4 bases from V and 4 from J; bases not matched to a gene: 9.

The chain recombines TRBV9 with TRBJ2-5, with 7 positions matching TRBD1. CDR1 SGDLS and CDR2 YYNGEE come from the germline V gene. CDR3 length: 16 residues. The ends lost 1 base at V and 1 base at J; junction bases unmatched: 7. CDR3 sequence: CASSVTGQHFQETQYF. DNA for the CDR3: TGTGCCAGCAGCGTAACGGGACAGCATTTCCAAGAGACCCAGTACTTC.

The chain has TRBV7-2 and TRBJ1-2; D possibly corresponds to TRBD1 (6 bases). Germline V lookup: CDR1 SGHTA, CDR2 FQGNSA. Trimming took 1 base from V and 0 from J, leaving 18 bases between them. This CDR3 comprises 18 residues. The CDR3, as DNA: TGTGCCAGCAGCTTAGAACCCTCAAACAGGGTAGCTAACTATGGCTACACCTTC. Protein: CASSLEPSNRVANYGYTF.

The chain joins TRBV27 to TRBJ1-4, with D tentatively TRBD1 (6 bases). Trimming left V 6 bases short and J 7 bases short, with 12 bases between. The CDR3 is made up of 13 amino acids. Germline V gives CDR1 MNHEY, CDR2 SMNVEV (reference sequence). Here the CDR3 reads CASRRTESEKLFF. DNA for the CDR3: TGTGCCAGCAGACGGACAGAAAGTGAAAAACTGTTTTTT.

The chain joins TRBV6-1 to TRBJ1-1; the D is unclear. Trimming shortened V by 2 bases and J by 1 base, and 8 bases separated the two germline ends. CDR1 is MNHNS and CDR2 is SASEGT in the germline V gene. CDR3 size: 14 residues. The CDR3 DNA reads TGTGCCAGCAGTGAACTTCTAGAGAACACTGAAGCTTTCTTT. Its protein product is CASSELLENTEAFF.

This chain uses TRBV7-2 with TRBJ2-2; D unclear. Trimming shortened V by 1 base and J by 6 bases, and 9 bases separated the two germline ends. Germline lookup yields CDR1 SGHTA and CDR2 FQGNSA. This CDR3 is built from 14 residues. The CDR3 coding sequence is TGTGCCAGCAGCTTAGTCACGGTGTCCGGGGAGCTGTTTTTT. Translated: CASSLVTVSGELFF.

This clone was picked up many times. The V gene is TRBV3-1 (or the pseudogene TRBV3-2), the J gene TRBJ2-5, with a weak D call TRBD2 (6 bases). The CDR3 is 15 residues long. Germline loops: CDR1 LGHDT, CDR2 YNNKEL (reference sequence). Between the trimmed V and J ends, which lost 5 bases and 3 bases, there was a span of 16 bases. The CDR3 is CASSGGSWGKETQYF. The DNA of the CDR3 is TGTGCCAGCAGCGGGGGGAGCTGGGGAAAAGAGACCCAGTACTTC.

The V and J genes are TRBV7-2 and TRBJ2-2, with 7 bases lining up with TRBD2. CDR1 and CDR2 from the germline V gene are SGHTA and FQGNSA. The J segment lost 0 bases and the V segment lost 4 bases, leaving 5 bases of the junction unmatched. This CDR3 has 16 residues. For the CDR3, the DNA is TGTGCCAGCAGCTCCGGGGGGACCGCGAACACCGGGGAGCTGTTTTTT. This sequence encodes CASSSGGTANTGELFF.

The chain combines TRBV11-3 with TRBJ2-5; TRBD2 aligns across 8 bases. Per germline, CDR1 SGHNT and CDR2 YENEEA. The CDR3 is 15 residues long. V was pared by 1 base and J by 2 bases, with 3 bases of the junction left unmatched. The chain's CDR3 is CASSLVVAGQETQYF. The DNA for the CDR3 is TGTGCCAGCAGCTTAGTCGTAGCGGGACAAGAGACCCAGTACTTC.

This clone turned up a few times. V usage is TRBV6-4 and J usage is TRBJ1-6; unclear D gene. Looked up from germline, CDR1 is MRHNA and CDR2 is SNTAGT. V was pared by 3 bases and J by 11 bases, with 14 bases between. The CDR3 has 14 amino acids. CDR3 in DNA: TGTGCCAGCAGTGAAGACCCGGAGGGTACACCCCTCCACTTT. Translation gives CASSEDPEGTPLHF.